The 32 T cell receptor beta chains in this list originate from one sample, sequenced in a study of monozygotic twins with inflammatory bowel disease. TCRdb reanalyzed the 5' RACE reads and collapses them to one entry per CDR3 protein, without DNA. The sample has more than 300,000 distinct CDR3 sequences. Sample: blood. These receptors all stem from a human donor with ulcerative colitis or Crohn's disease, or a healthy co-twin of an affected twin (not recorded which).

The rearrangement uses TRBV7-3 and TRBJ2-1; TCRdb gives TRBD1 as the D gene, but with no DNA this cannot be confirmed. Germline assignment: CDR1 SGHTA and CDR2 FQGTGA. The CDR3 is 15 amino acids. The CDR3 is CASSLQAGGRDEQFF.

The chain couples TRBV20-1 to TRBJ2-5; TCRdb's D call of TRBD1 is untestable without DNA. Germline loops: CDR1 DFQATT, CDR2 SNEGSKA (reference sequence). This CDR3 spans 12 amino acids. CDR3 amino acids: CSAWTGGETQYF.

The CDR3 sequence is CASSWTANYNEQFF. This chain connects TRBV6-2 or TRBV6-3 to TRBJ2-1; the D call from TCRdb, TRBD1, cannot be confirmed without DNA. Germline CDR1 is MNHEY and CDR2 is SVGEGT. The CDR3 is 14 residues long.

V and J are TRBV5-1 and TRBJ2-1; TCRdb designates TRBD2, a call that cannot be tested without DNA. Germline CDR1 SGHRS, CDR2 YFSETQ. CDR3 length: 17 residues. CDR3 loop: CASSLGSGLSSYNEQFF.

The gene calls are TRBV6-1 and TRBJ2-3; TCRdb's assignment of TRBD1 cannot be checked, as there is no DNA. In germline, CDR1 is MNHNS, CDR2 SASEGT. This CDR3 spans 14 amino acids. This chain's CDR3 is CASGRQGPQDTQYF.

The chain employs TRBV7-2 and TRBJ2-5. CDR3 length: 14 amino acids. Per germline, CDR1 SGHTA and CDR2 FQGNSA. CDR3: CASSLVSNQETQYF.

The CDR3: CSARASGGFPYTGELFF. The V gene is TRBV20-1, the J gene TRBJ2-2; TCRdb names TRBD2, which stays unverified in the absence of DNA. The germline V gene encodes CDR1 DFQATT and CDR2 SNEGSKA (reference sequence). The CDR3 contains 17 residues.

CDR3 region: CASSLAWTEAGELFF. V usage is TRBV12-3 or TRBV12-4 and J usage is TRBJ2-2; TCRdb picks TRBD1, but there is no DNA to check that call. The CDR3 consists of 15 residues.

The chain has TRBV6-2 or TRBV6-3 and TRBJ2-7; the D gene TCRdb calls, TRBD1, cannot be checked with no DNA. The length of the CDR3 is 13 residues. In germline, CDR1 is MNHEY, CDR2 SVGEGT. CDR3 protein: CASSRKGGHEQYF.

The CDR3 sequence is CSAKTGTGGYNEQFF. This rearrangement joins TRBV20-1 to TRBJ2-1; TCRdb designates TRBD1, a call that cannot be tested without DNA. The CDR3 length is 15 residues. CDR1 is DFQATT and CDR2 is SNEGSKA in the germline V gene (reference sequence).

Here the CDR3 reads CASRTERGKSTDTQYF. The V and J genes are TRBV6-2 or TRBV6-3 and TRBJ2-3; the TCRdb call, TRBD2, lacks DNA for checking. In germline, CDR1 is MNHEY, CDR2 SVGEGT. The CDR3 runs to 16 residues.

The V gene is TRBV7-9, the J gene TRBJ2-3; TCRdb returns TRBD2, unconfirmable since there is no DNA. The germline gives CDR1 SEHNR, CDR2 FQNEAQ (reference sequence). The length of the CDR3 is 16 residues. The CDR3 here is CASSLQTGGPVDTQYF.

V usage is TRBV4-3 and J usage is TRBJ1-1; TCRdb reports TRBD1, a call that lacks DNA to check it against. The CDR3 has 16 residues. CDR1 is LGHNA, CDR2 YSLEER, per germline. The CDR3 spells CASSQDVFMVQGEAFF.

The V and J genes are TRBV12-3 or TRBV12-4 and TRBJ2-2; with no DNA, the TCRdb D assignment of TRBD1 cannot be verified. The CDR3 is 17 amino acids. The CDR3 protein is CASSPSGDMLNTGELFF.

The gene calls are TRBV9 and TRBJ2-2; TCRdb names TRBD1, which stays unverified in the absence of DNA. This CDR3 region has 16 residues. The V gene's germline CDR1 is SGDLS and CDR2 YYNGEE. This CDR3 reads CASSVGEGVYTGELFF. Complete variable domain (other parts from reference TRBV9 and TRBJ2-2): DSGVTQTPKHLITATGQRVTLRCSPRSGDLSVYWYQQSLDQGLQFLIQYYNGEERAKGNILERFSAQQFPDLHSELNLSSLELGDSALYFCASSVGEGVYTGELFFGEGSRLTVL.

The genes are TRBV4-1 and TRBJ2-1. Germline CDR1 MGHRA, CDR2 YSYEKL. There are 12 residues in the CDR3. The chain's CDR3 is CASSQNWGEQFF.

The J gene is TRBJ2-1, the V gene TRBV20-1; TCRdb names TRBD1, which stays unverified in the absence of DNA. Germline loops: CDR1 DFQATT, CDR2 SNEGSKA (reference sequence). This CDR3 comprises 14 residues. CDR3 in amino acids: CSADGGDSYNEQFF.

The chain has TRBV30 and TRBJ1-5; no DNA is available, so the TRBD1 call from TCRdb remains unchecked. There are 16 residues in the CDR3. CDR1 and CDR2 from the germline V gene are GTSNPN and SVGIG (reference sequence). The CDR3 reads CAWRPGGLDSNQPQHF. Full variable domain (rest looked up from reference TRBV30 and TRBJ1-5): SQTIHQWPATLVQPVGSPLSLECTVEGTSNPNLYWYRQAAGRGLQLLFYSVGIGQISSEVPQNLSASRPQDRQFILSSKKLLLSDSGFYLCAWRPGGLDSNQPQHFGDGTRLSIL.

The chain combines TRBV7-2 with TRBJ2-7. This CDR3 comprises 14 residues. CDR1 and CDR2 (germline): SGHTA, FQGNSA. Here the CDR3 reads CASSLALISYEQYF.

The chain links TRBV29-1 to TRBJ1-3; TCRdb names TRBD1, which stays unverified in the absence of DNA. The CDR3 totals 14 residues. Germline CDR1 is SQVTM and CDR2 is ANQGSEA. The CDR3 reads CSVKQGFSGNTIYF. Together with reference TRBV29-1 and TRBJ1-3, the CDR3 gives the full variable domain: SAVISQKPSRDICQRGTSLTIQCQVDSQVTMMFWYRQQPGQSLTLIATANQGSEATYESGFVIDKFPISRPNLTFSTLTVSNMSPEDSSIYLCSVKQGFSGNTIYFGEGSWLTVV.

The chain links TRBV11-2 to TRBJ2-3; TCRdb lists TRBD2, though no DNA is available to test this call. This CDR3 region has 15 residues. Germline V lookup: CDR1 SGHAT, CDR2 FQNNGV. This CDR3 is CASSRRSQGTDTQYF.

This CDR3 is CSAPPNSDSSGYTF. The chain recombines TRBV20-1 with TRBJ1-2; the D gene TCRdb calls, TRBD1, cannot be checked with no DNA. In germline, CDR1 is DFQATT, CDR2 SNEGSKA (reference sequence). The CDR3 extends over 14 amino acids.

The rearrangement joins TRBV5-6 to TRBJ1-5; no DNA is available, so the TRBD1 call from TCRdb remains unchecked. The CDR3 spans 15 residues. From germline, CDR1 is SGHDT and CDR2 YYEEEE. CDR3 in amino acids: CASSLSQGAGQPQHF.

The V call is TRBV5-1, the J call TRBJ2-2; TCRdb designates TRBD1, a call that cannot be tested without DNA. The CDR3 consists of 16 residues. CDR1 and CDR2 (germline): SGHRS, YFSETQ. This CDR3 is CASSLIRGVSTGELFF.

This rearrangement joins TRBV11-2 to TRBJ2-7; TCRdb's D gene call, TRBD1, goes unchecked for lack of DNA. This CDR3 has 15 amino acids. CDR1 is SGHAT, CDR2 FQNNGV, per germline. Here the CDR3 reads CASSTEGQGTNEQYF.

The chain couples TRBV6-5 to TRBJ1-1; the D gene TCRdb calls, TRBD1, cannot be checked with no DNA. The germline gives CDR1 MNHEY, CDR2 SVGAGI. The CDR3 covers 13 residues. The CDR3 here is CASSYAEGIEAFF.

The rearrangement links TRBV4-1 to TRBJ1-3; TCRdb reports TRBD1, a call that lacks DNA to check it against. The CDR3 has 13 residues. Germline V CDR1 and CDR2: MGHRA, YSYEKL. The CDR3 protein is CASSPPRGNTIYF.

The gene calls are TRBV7-2 and TRBJ2-1; TCRdb returns TRBD2, unconfirmable since there is no DNA. CDR1 SGHTA and CDR2 FQGNSA come from the germline V gene. The CDR3 is 16 amino acids. Here the CDR3 reads CASSLARGPIYNEQFF.

The chain combines TRBV4-2 with TRBJ2-7; TCRdb returns TRBD2, unconfirmable since there is no DNA. Germline CDR1 is LGHNA and CDR2 is YNFKEQ. This CDR3 is built from 13 residues. The CDR3: CASSHGGSYEQYF.

V and J are TRBV12-5 and TRBJ2-1. The CDR3 is 13 amino acids. Germline assignment: CDR1 LGHNT and CDR2 FRNRAP. The CDR3 protein is CASGLATVTEQFF. Looking up the rest from reference TRBV12-5 and TRBJ2-1 gives the full variable domain: DARVTQTPRHKVTEMGQEVTMRCQPILGHNTVFWYRQTMMQGLELLAYFRNRAPLDDSGMPKDRFSAEMPDATLATLKIQPSEPRDSAVYFCASGLATVTEQFFGPGTRLTVL.

The V and J genes are TRBV29-1 and TRBJ1-1; the D call from TCRdb, TRBD1, cannot be confirmed without DNA. The CDR3 is 14 residues long. Germline V gene lookup returns CDR1 SQVTM and CDR2 ANQGSEA. CDR3 amino acids: CSVEWINGGTEAFF.

The chain is built from TRBV18 and TRBJ2-4. The CDR3 is made up of 16 amino acids. Germline assignment: CDR1 KGHSH and CDR2 LQKENI. The CDR3 reads CASSRFDRLAKNMQYF.